The clone carrying this TCR beta chain was picked up many times. These data come from a study of regulatory T cells in long-lasting Graves disease. As for the study in general: Graves' patients (newly diagnosed) had been on antithyroid drugs under 3 months.

Time point noted: newly diagnosed GD, antithyroid drugs for less than 3 months. The authors made the TCR library using RNA they extracted from PBMCs. Through Arm-PCR of CDR3 regions and iRepertoire HTBI primers, TCR beta libraries were built. TCRdb reanalysed the multiplex PCR reads using MiXCR and keeps one entry per CDR3 protein. The sample carries around 420,000 distinct CDR3 sequences, about 15% recorded once. Another study also made use of these data, one on T cells in Graves' hyperthyroidism and ophthalmopathy.

The clonotype originates from a woman aged 40 to 50 with Graves disease. This sample comprised peripheral blood mononuclear cells (PBMCs), obtained at new diagnosis, from a patient treated with antithyroid drugs.

In DNA form, the CDR3 reads TGTGCCAGCAGCTACTCGGAGGCGGATACGCAGTATTTT. Its translation: CASSYSEADTQYF. This chain links TRBV27 with TRBJ2-3; weak D call: TRBD2 (5 bases). This CDR3 has 13 amino acids. The V gene's germline CDR1 is MNHEY and CDR2 SMNVEV (reference sequence). Deletions cut 6 bases from V and 6 bases from J, with 13 bases between.